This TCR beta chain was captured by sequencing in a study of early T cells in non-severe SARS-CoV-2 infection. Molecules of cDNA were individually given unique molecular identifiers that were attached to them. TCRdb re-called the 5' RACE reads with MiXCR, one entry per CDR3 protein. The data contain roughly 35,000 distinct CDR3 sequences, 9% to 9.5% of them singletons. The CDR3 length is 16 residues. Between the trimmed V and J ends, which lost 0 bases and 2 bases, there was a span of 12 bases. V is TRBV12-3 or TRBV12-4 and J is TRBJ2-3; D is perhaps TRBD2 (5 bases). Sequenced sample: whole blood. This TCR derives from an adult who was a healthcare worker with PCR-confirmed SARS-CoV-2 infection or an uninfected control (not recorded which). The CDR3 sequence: CASSLAGSGVTDTQYF. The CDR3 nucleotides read TGTGCCAGCAGTTTAGCGGGCAGCGGAGTCACAGATACGCAGTATTTT.